This TCR beta chain was recovered during a study of cytomegalovirus exposure and HLA in healthy donors. As concerns this clone: Its antigen is not known.

Germline loops: CDR1 LNHDA, CDR2 SQIVND (reference sequence). Trimming removed 8 bases at V and 0 bases at J, with 11 bases between. This CDR3 spans 14 amino acids. Primers included in the PCR were 60 Vbeta and 13 Jbeta primers. TCRdb's table, derived via immunoSEQ multiplex PCR, lists solely in-frame clones and lacks some. The sample has around 200,000 clones; less than 90% are singletons. The study's findings and limits: Most of the CMV-associated TCR beta chains (in a later analysis) appeared to be HLA-restricted. Specificity for CMV antigens was confirmed in vitro for a few of the CMV-associated chains. Indistinguishable V segments such as TRBV6-2 and TRBV6-3 were excluded.

The clonotype comes from a woman aged 25 to 39 in good health and CMV-seronegative. The chain recombines TRBV19 with TRBJ1-5; TRBD1 might be the D (5 bases). The sequenced sample was PBMCs. The CDR3 protein is CASGGTVSNQPQHF. In DNA, the CDR3 is TGTGCCAGTGGGGGGACGGTTAGCAATCAGCCCCAGCATTTT.